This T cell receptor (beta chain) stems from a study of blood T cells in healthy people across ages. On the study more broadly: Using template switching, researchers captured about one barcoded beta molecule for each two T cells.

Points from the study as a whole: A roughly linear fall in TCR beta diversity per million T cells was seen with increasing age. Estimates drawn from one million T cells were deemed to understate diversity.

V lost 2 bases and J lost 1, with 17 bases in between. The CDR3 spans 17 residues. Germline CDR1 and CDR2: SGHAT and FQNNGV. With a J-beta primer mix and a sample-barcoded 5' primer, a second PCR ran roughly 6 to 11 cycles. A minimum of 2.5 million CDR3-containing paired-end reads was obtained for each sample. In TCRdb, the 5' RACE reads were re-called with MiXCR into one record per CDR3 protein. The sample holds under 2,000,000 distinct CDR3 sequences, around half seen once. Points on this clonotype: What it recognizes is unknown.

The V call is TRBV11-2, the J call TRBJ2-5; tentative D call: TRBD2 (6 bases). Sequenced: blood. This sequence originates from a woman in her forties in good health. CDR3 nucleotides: TGTGCCAGCAGCTTATTCGGAGCTAGCGCCAGCCAAGAGACCCAGTACTTC. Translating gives CASSLFGASASQETQYF.